Sequencing of this TCR beta chain was carried out in a study of lymphopenia after photon versus proton radiotherapy (dated by TCRdb to between 2018 and 2021). Broadly, across the study: In patients with gastrointestinal tumors who developed high-grade lymphopenia, the study compared the immunological effects of photon radiation therapy with those of proton radiation therapy. The cohort included approximately 18 patients with gastrointestinal tumors who developed lymphopenia after receiving either photon or proton therapy. The study aimed to characterize how the two radiation modalities differ in their impact on the immune system. What the work shows at the level of the full study, not this receptor alone: The authors looked at the survival association only in patients who died, and they framed better survival with proton therapy as a possibility rather than a demonstrated result. Once the lymphocyte count had reached its nadir, the repertoires of photon-treated patients showed oligoclonal expansion, particularly of CD8+ Temra cells, and this expansion drove the decline in diversity. Proton-treated patients stayed relatively stable during treatment, while photon-treated patients lost naive T cells and TCR diversity and gained effector/memory populations. Across the cohort, among patients who died, a greater drop in TCR diversity after the nadir was inversely correlated with overall survival time.

The method behind the library was the immunoSEQ multiplex PCR assay. Deep sequencing of rearranged TCR beta loci, alongside multiparametric flow cytometry, was used to profile T cell repertoires. Drawn from immuneACCESS, this table holds only the in-frame rearrangements with V and J called that TCRdb kept. Clones are partly lost; checked studies trace under half to an unresolved V gene and leave the rest unexplained. This sample gives roughly 30,000 clones in total; around 87% of them show up just once. The ten largest clones take up roughly 50% of the sample. As concerns this clone: Its antigen is still unknown. The sample holds no much larger clone one base away, and base qualities are not on file.

The CDR3 starts with the cysteine, ends with the phenylalanine, and has 16 residues. Only the CDR3 DNA is retained, 48 bases long and in frame from the first base. Taken from the germline V gene, the CDR1 and CDR2 loops are SGHTA and FQGNSA. Cut back by 4 bases and 3 bases, the V and J ends lie 18 bases apart. The chain joins TRBV7-2 to TRBJ1-2, with TRBD1 as a weak D call on 6 bases. The clonotype was recovered from a woman aged 55 to 70 with cholangiocarcinoma. Some clones in this sample may be carry-over from other donors' samples. This material consisted of peripheral blood, taken from a patient treated with proton-based radiotherapy. The CDR3 protein sequence reads: CASSSGGGRRYYGYTF. The sequence in DNA is TGTGCCAGCAGCTCCGGGGGCGGCAGACGATACTATGGCTACACCTTC.